The sequence of this T cell receptor (beta chain) was determined in a study of cytomegalovirus exposure and HLA in healthy donors. The CDR3 sequence is 14 residues long. With 6 bases removed from V and 0 bases from J, the gap between germline ends came to 11 bases. Germline V gene lookup returns CDR1 SGHTA and CDR2 FQGNSA. PCR involved 60 Vbeta and 13 Jbeta primers. TCRdb's copy holds only in-frame clones and misses some; the assay was immunoSEQ multiplex PCR. The sample has roughly 160,000 clones, under 90% seen once; the top ten hold approximately 4.8%. Input material: PBMCs. This clonotype was obtained from a man younger than 40 in good health and CMV-seronegative. V usage is TRBV7-2 and J usage is TRBJ1-1; D not resolved. The CDR3 sequence: CASSLTPMNTEAFF. The DNA for the CDR3 is TGTGCCAGCAGTTTGACACCGATGAACACTGAAGCTTTCTTT.